The 9 T cell receptor beta chains presented below share a single source sample, sequenced in a study of Ad26.COV2.S vaccination and SARS-CoV-2 variants. The treatment here: some 20 received Ad26.COV2.S at low or high dose, single or two shots; roughly 5 received placebo; per-sample allocation not given. Collection of the samples took place on day 63 after the first injection of vaccine or placebo. Here immunoSEQ multiplex PCR was the method, and the copy in TCRdb shows in-frame clones only, minus some. The table lists over 400,000 clones, nearly 90% of them singletons. Specimen: peripheral blood, collected in a trial of Ad26.COV2.S vaccine versus placebo. The receptors originated from a person aged 18-65 years who received the Ad26.COV2.S COVID-19 vaccine or a placebo.

This chain links TRBV4-1 with TRBJ2-2, with TRBD1 as a possible D gene (6 bases). Germline V lookup: CDR1 MGHRA, CDR2 YSYEKL. V was clipped by 3 bases and J by 3 bases, with 17 bases between them. The CDR3 is 17 residues long. The CDR3 sequence: CASSQGAPLVYTGELFF. The CDR3 region has the DNA TGCGCCAGCAGCCAGGGGGCCCCGCTTGTTTACACCGGGGAGCTGTTTTTT.

The chain joins TRBV12-3 or TRBV12-4 to TRBJ1-1; D not resolved. The CDR3 length is 13 residues. V was clipped by 0 bases and J by 3 bases, with 5 bases between them. The DNA of the CDR3 is TGTGCCAGCAGTTTAGCTTTGGACACTGAAGCTTTCTTT. Translation gives CASSLALDTEAFF.

This clone has just a few counts. The chain combines TRBV10-3 with TRBJ1-5; 10 bases match TRBD1. Germline lookup yields CDR1 ENHRY and CDR2 SYGVKD. The CDR3 is made up of 15 amino acids. The junction had 6 bases not matched to a gene; V was cut back by 3 bases and J by 7 bases. The CDR3 sequence: CAISDKGQGNQPQHF. For the CDR3, the DNA is TGTGCCATCAGTGATAAGGGACAGGGGAACCAGCCCCAGCATTTT.

The CDR3: CASSFAAGRNLGYTF. CDR3 nucleotides: TGTGCCAGCAGTTTTGCAGCAGGGCGAAATCTTGGCTACACCTTC. The chain combines TRBV27 with TRBJ1-2; TRBD1 might be the D (5 bases). The CDR3 totals 15 residues. Trimming took 3 bases from V and 7 from J, leaving 18 bases between them. CDR1 is MNHEY, CDR2 SMNVEV, per germline (reference sequence).

The chain links TRBV7-8 to TRBJ1-2, with unresolved D. Trimming shortened V by 2 bases and J by 8 bases, and 18 bases separated the two germline ends. The germline CDR1 and CDR2 sequences are SGHVS and FQNEAQ. This CDR3 contains 15 residues. CDR3 sequence: CASSLLDPPTYGYTF. The CDR3 DNA is TGTGCCAGCAGCTTATTGGACCCCCCAACATACGGCTACACCTTC.

The chain carries TRBV5-8 and TRBJ2-3; D remains ambiguous. The ends were cut back, 1 base at V and 5 bases at J, with 23 bases in the middle. From germline, CDR1 is SGHTS and CDR2 YDEGEE. CDR3 length: 18 residues. The CDR3 DNA is TGTGCCAGCAGCTTGATGCTTTTCGTTAGTCCTCGAGAAGATACGCAGTATTTT. Protein product: CASSLMLFVSPREDTQYF.

The chain has TRBV7-9 and TRBJ1-1, with a tentative D call TRBD1 (6 bases). V dropped 4 bases and J dropped 1 base, with 13 bases sitting between them. CDR1 SEHNR and CDR2 FQNEAQ come from the germline V gene (reference sequence). The CDR3 loop spans 15 amino acids. Here the CDR3 reads CASSSHATGNTEAFF. In DNA form, the CDR3 reads TGTGCCAGCAGCTCCCACGCGACAGGGAACACTGAAGCTTTCTTT.

This clone appeared once. V gene TRBV18 combines with J gene TRBJ2-1; maybe TRBD1 (6 bases). This CDR3 is 14 amino acids long. V lost 3 bases and J lost 8, with 14 bases in between. From germline, CDR1 is KGHSH and CDR2 LQKENI. CDR3 sequence: CASSPLQGIHEQFF. As DNA, the CDR3 is TGTGCCAGCTCACCGCTACAGGGAATCCATGAGCAGTTCTTC.

V and J are TRBV6-1 and TRBJ1-1; 12 nucleotides agree with TRBD1. CDR1 and CDR2 (germline): MNHNS, SASEGT. The ends lost 4 bases at V and 2 bases at J; junction bases unmatched: 5. CDR3 size: 16 residues. CDR3 sequence: CASSVGTGGENTEAFF. CDR3 DNA sequence: TGTGCCAGCAGTGTTGGGACAGGGGGCGAAAACACTGAAGCTTTCTTT.